The T cell receptor (beta chain) described here comes from a study of CD8 T cells in Susac syndrome. Germline V gene lookup returns CDR1 SEHNR and CDR2 FQNEAQ (reference sequence). Between the trimmed V and J ends, which lost 1 base and 8 bases, there was a span of 12 bases. The CDR3 is 14 amino acids. Sequencing targeted TCR beta in T cells from blood (CD8+ and CD4+). The study used healthy donors as controls matched for age and sex. The RNA input was roughly 0.45 to 1 ug, and it was reverse transcribed with random hexamers. Amplification of TCR beta CDR3 used immunoSEQ multiplex PCR across 54 Vbeta and 13 Jbeta. TCRdb reprocessed the immunoSEQ multiplex PCR reads via MiXCR and lists one record per CDR3 protein. The sample consists of about 80,000 distinct CDR3 sequences, roughly 93% of them appearing once.

The sequenced sample was CD8+ T cells from PBMCs. The V gene is TRBV7-9, the J gene TRBJ2-4; maybe TRBD1 (6 bases). The TCR originated in a human donor in good health. CDR3 nucleotide sequence: TGTGCCAGCAGCTTAGAGTCAGGGGTGGACATTCAGTACTTC. Protein: CASSLESGVDIQYF.